Listed here is a single TCR beta chain. Its target is unknown. At one end the junction does not follow the germline gene, possibly because of a read error. The data stem from a study of glioma-infiltrating T cells. Background on the study: Blood libraries targeted about 4.5- to 11-fold coverage of 900,000 to 1,000,000 T cells.

TCR alpha and beta CDR3 regions were amplified from RNA using iRepertoire nested multiplex PCR. TCRdb fed the multiplex PCR reads into MiXCR, producing one record per CDR3 protein. The sample shows more than 300,000 distinct CDR3 sequences, 35% to 45% of them seen only once. CDR3 size: 13 residues. Germline CDR1 is MNHEY and CDR2 is SVGEGT. Notes on the study in general: Signature shared blood CDR3 motifs were enriched in low-divergence and depleted in high-divergence patients. Only very few CDR3 sequences appeared in both tissue and blood.

The rearrangement links TRBV6-2 or TRBV6-3 to TRBJ2-1; D perhaps matches TRBD2 (6 bases). This TCR was sampled from a human donor with low-grade glioma or glioblastoma, undergoing nonglioma brain surgery, or in good health (not recorded which). Sequenced: glioma tissue, nonneoplastic brain tissue, or PBMCs (not recorded which). This chain's CDR3 is CASSHGRSGEQLF. Written as DNA, the CDR3 is TGTGCCAGCAGCCACGGGAGAAGCGGTGAGCAGCTCTTC.